The 15 T cell receptor beta chains reported below all come from one sample, sequenced in a study of T cell responses to AZD1222 COVID-19 vaccine. Sequencing used immunoSEQ multiplex PCR; TCRdb keeps in-frame clones, though not all of them. The table records roughly 160,000 clones, about 92% of them present only once. The specimen was peripheral blood, collected on day 0 of AZD1222 vaccination. These receptors originate from an adult in good health.

The genes are TRBV7-2 and TRBJ2-3, with TRBD2 matching over 10 bases. Germline lookup yields CDR1 SGHTA and CDR2 FQGNSA. This CDR3 is 13 amino acids long. The J segment lost 5 bases and the V segment lost 8 bases, leaving 4 bases of the junction unmatched. The CDR3 loop is CASVWTSGDTQYF. CDR3 bases: TGTGCCAGCGTCTGGACTAGCGGAGATACGCAGTATTTT.

V and J are TRBV2 and TRBJ2-1, with TRBD1 identical over 8 bases. This CDR3 comprises 16 residues. Germline V CDR1 and CDR2: SNHLY, FYNNEI. V shed 8 bases, J shed 9 bases, and the junction held 18 bases outside the gene matches. The CDR3 nucleotides read TGTGCCAGCCGACACCTCCCGGGACAGGACGGAGCTGAGCAGTTCTTC. It specifies CASRHLPGQDGAEQFF.

This chain uses TRBV5-4 with TRBJ1-1; TRBD1 matches at 7 bases. Trimming at V came to 7 bases and at J to 1 base, leaving 7 bases not matched to a gene. The CDR3 contains 14 residues. Germline CDR1 is SGHNT and CDR2 is YYREEE (reference sequence). As DNA, the CDR3 is TGTGCCAGCGGATCGACAGGGAGGAACACTGAAGCTTTCTTT. It is translated as CASGSTGRNTEAFF.

The chain couples TRBV7-9 to TRBJ1-2; D is uncertain. CDR3 length: 12 amino acids. V was clipped by 3 bases and J by 6 bases, with 8 bases between them. Germline CDR1 reads SEHNR; CDR2 reads FQNEAQ (reference sequence). The CDR3 coding sequence is TGTGCCAGCAGCTTCGGCAGACATGGCTACACCTTC. Translation gives CASSFGRHGYTF.

This clone has just a few counts. The chain combines TRBV4-1 with TRBJ1-3; D is ambiguous. Germline lookup yields CDR1 MGHRA and CDR2 YSYEKL. Trimming cost V 2 bases and J 2 bases, with 13 bases left between them. The CDR3 extends over 16 amino acids. The CDR3 region is CASSQLREYTGNTIYF. The DNA for the CDR3 is TGCGCCAGCAGCCAACTTCGGGAGTATACTGGAAACACCATATATTTT.

V is TRBV5-1 and J is TRBJ1-3; a weak D match, TRBD1 (5 bases). The CDR3 is 18 amino acids. V dropped 0 bases and J dropped 0 bases, with 16 bases sitting between them. Germline V gene lookup returns CDR1 SGHRS and CDR2 YFSETQ. For the CDR3, the DNA is TGCGCCAGCAGCTTGGGGGGGACCCCCCTCTCCTCTGGAAACACCATATATTTT. Its translation is CASSLGGTPLSSGNTIYF.

The chain links TRBV28 to TRBJ2-7; tentative D call: TRBD2 (6 bases). Germline CDR1 MDHEN, CDR2 SYDVKM. The CDR3 loop spans 17 amino acids. The V gene lost 8 bases and the J gene lost 2 bases, with 25 bases spanning the gap. The DNA of the CDR3 is TGTGCCAGCCAATTTATCTTCGGGGCAGGGAGGACCTACGAGCAGTACTTC. It translates to CASQFIFGAGRTYEQYF.

The DNA for the CDR3 is TGTGCCAGCAGGTCCGCCGGAGGTGGCTACACCTTC. Amino acids: CASRSAGGGYTF. This rearrangement joins TRBV6-6 to TRBJ1-2, with unresolved D. Germline values: CDR1 MNHNY, CDR2 SVGAGI (reference sequence). With 6 bases removed from V and 7 bases from J, the gap between germline ends came to 12 bases. The CDR3 is 12 residues long.

The rearrangement joins TRBV11-2 to TRBJ2-3, with 10 bases aligning to TRBD1. Germline CDR1 reads SGHAT; CDR2 reads FQNNGV. V shed 5 bases and J 6 bases; nucleotides not matched to a gene: 8. This CDR3 spans 15 amino acids. The CDR3 nucleotides are TGTGCCAGCAGCATACGACAGGGGGCGCGGGATACGCAGTATTTT. Its protein is CASSIRQGARDTQYF.

J is TRBJ2-2 and V is TRBV19; D is ambiguous. This CDR3 has 13 amino acids. Trimming took 11 bases from V and 0 from J, leaving 10 bases between them. The germline CDR1 and CDR2 sequences are LNHDA and SQIVND (reference sequence). The CDR3 coding sequence is TGTGCCGCCGCGGCCGCGAACACCGGGGAGCTGTTTTTT. Translating gives CAAAAANTGELFF.

The V gene is TRBV7-9, the J gene TRBJ1-4, with a tentative D call TRBD1 (5 bases). Germline loops: CDR1 SEHNR, CDR2 FQNEAQ (reference sequence). Trimming took off 3 bases at V and 1 base at J, with 9 bases between the two ends. The CDR3 runs 15 residues. CDR3: CASSLLGGTNEKLFF. The CDR3 region has the DNA TGTGCCAGCAGCTTGCTTGGGGGAACTAATGAAAAACTGTTTTTT.

The chain joins TRBV10-3 to TRBJ2-7; 11 positions agree with TRBD2. V dropped 4 bases and J dropped 4; count of bases not matched to a gene: 3. Germline CDR1 and CDR2: ENHRY and SYGVKD. The CDR3 contains 14 residues. Written as DNA, the CDR3 is TGTGCCATCAGTGGACTAGCGGGGCAATACGAGCAGTACTTC. This translates into CAISGLAGQYEQYF.

The V and J genes are TRBV5-1 and TRBJ1-2; D ambiguous. Germline V CDR1 and CDR2: SGHRS, YFSETQ. Trimming removed 4 bases at V and 8 bases at J, with 24 bases between. CDR3 size: 16 residues. CDR3 residues: CASSLIVGEGSGGYTF. CDR3 DNA: TGCGCCAGCAGCCTAATTGTCGGGGAGGGCTCTGGCGGCTACACCTTC.

V is TRBV7-9 and J is TRBJ1-2, with 7 bases identical to TRBD1. The germline gives CDR1 SEHNR, CDR2 FQNEAQ (reference sequence). The CDR3 is 13 amino acids. The V and J ends lost 4 bases and 4 bases, in that order; junction bases with no gene match: 3. DNA of the CDR3: TGTGCCAGCAGCTGGGGACAGCCCTATGGCTACACCTTC. It is translated as CASSWGQPYGYTF.

J is TRBJ1-1 and V is TRBV24-1, with a possible D match to TRBD1 (5 bases). Germline lookup yields CDR1 KGHDR and CDR2 SFDVKD. V was clipped by 6 bases and J by 2 bases, with 12 bases between them. This CDR3 region has 14 residues. The CDR3 nucleotides read TGTGCCACCAGTTCTCAGGGCACTAACACTGAAGCTTTCTTT. It specifies CATSSQGTNTEAFF.